The 27 T cell receptor beta chains reported below all come from one sample, sequenced in a study of blood T cell repertoires in COVID-19. Assay: immunoSEQ multiplex PCR; the TCRdb copy retains only in-frame clones and omits some. The table includes about 200,000 clones, roughly 89% detected once. Sequencing was carried out using PBMCs or T cells enriched from blood (not recorded which). Receptor source: a woman aged 35 to 49 with acute COVID-19.

The chain carries TRBV5-6 and TRBJ1-2; D possibly corresponds to TRBD1 (5 bases). V lost 0 bases and J lost 3, with 9 bases in between. The CDR3 has 14 amino acids. Germline assignment: CDR1 SGHDT and CDR2 YYEEEE. CDR3 sequence: CASSLGGADYGYTF. CDR3 in DNA: TGTGCCAGCAGCTTGGGGGGCGCGGACTATGGCTACACCTTC.

This chain joins TRBV27 and TRBJ2-1, with a tentative D call TRBD2 (6 bases). The CDR3 contains 16 residues. From germline, CDR1 is MNHEY and CDR2 SMNVEV (reference sequence). V gave up 0 bases and J gave up 7 bases, with 16 bases separating them. The CDR3 nucleotides read TGTGCCAGCAGTTTATCGATTGCTGCGGGGCCAAATGAGCAGTTCTTC. Protein product: CASSLSIAAGPNEQFF.

The rearrangement links TRBV7-8 to TRBJ2-3; 7 bases line up with TRBD2. This CDR3 comprises 15 residues. The germline V gene has CDR1 SGHVS and CDR2 FQNEAQ. V gave up 1 base and J gave up 5 bases; unmatched junction bases: 6. CDR3 coding DNA: TGTGCCAGCAGCTTAGGCCAGCGGGGTATAGATACGCAGTATTTT. Protein sequence: CASSLGQRGIDTQYF.

V gene TRBV2 combines with J gene TRBJ2-2, with 11 bases identical to TRBD1. The CDR3 loop spans 15 amino acids. J gave up 8 bases and V 6 bases, and 8 bases lay outside the gene matches. Germline loops: CDR1 SNHLY, CDR2 FYNNEI. CDR3 sequence reads: CASSRTGGENGELFF. The CDR3 DNA follows: TGTGCCAGCAGCCGGACAGGGGGCGAGAATGGGGAGCTGTTTTTT.

The CDR3 protein is CASSSLAGGSYNEQFF. In nucleotides, the CDR3 is TGTGCCAGCAGCTCCTTAGCGGGGGGCTCCTACAATGAGCAGTTCTTC. The rearrangement links TRBV11-2 to TRBJ2-1; 10 bases match TRBD2. The V and J ends lost 4 bases and 0 bases, in that order; junction bases with no gene match: 3. The CDR3 length is 16 residues. Germline V lookup: CDR1 SGHAT, CDR2 FQNNGV.

The gene calls are TRBV4-2 and TRBJ1-1, with D perhaps matching TRBD1 (5 bases). V was trimmed by 4 bases and J by 0 bases, leaving 21 bases between them. CDR3 length: 18 amino acids. The germline V gene encodes CDR1 LGHNA and CDR2 YNFKEQ. CDR3 in amino acids: CASSPTGTSGVMNTEAFF. DNA for the CDR3: TGTGCCAGCAGCCCAACCGGGACTTCAGGAGTAATGAACACTGAAGCTTTCTTT.

This clone was recorded once. This rearrangement joins TRBV15 to TRBJ2-7; TRBD1 agrees at 8 bases. The J segment lost 3 bases and the V segment lost 5 bases, leaving 9 bases of the junction unmatched. Per the germline V gene, CDR1 is LNHNV and CDR2 is YYDKDF (reference sequence). This CDR3 has 15 amino acids. CDR3 nucleotide sequence: TGTGCCACCAGCCTACCGGGACAGGACTTCTACGAGCAGTACTTC. Translation: CATSLPGQDFYEQYF.

The chain recombines TRBV18 with TRBJ2-7, with D possibly TRBD1 on 5 matching bases. The length of the CDR3 is 13 residues. Germline lookup yields CDR1 KGHSH and CDR2 LQKENI. The V end was cut by 4 bases, the J end by 4 bases, with 11 bases between. CDR3 loop: CASSRQPLYEQYF. In nucleotides, the CDR3 is TGTGCCAGCTCACGACAGCCCTTGTACGAGCAGTACTTC. The full variable domain, its missing parts supplied by reference TRBV18 and TRBJ2-7, is NAGVMQNPRHLVRRRGQEARLRCSPMKGHSHVYWYRQLPEEGLKFMVYLQKENIIDESGMPKERFSAEFPKEGPSILRIQQVVRGDSAAYFCASSRQPLYEQYFGPGTRLTVT.

This clone is a singleton in its sample. Other DNA sequences within the sample encode an identical CDR3. The gene calls are TRBV18 and TRBJ1-4, with TRBD1 identical over 9 bases. Per the germline V gene, CDR1 is KGHSH and CDR2 is LQKENI. CDR3 size: 13 residues. V lost 3 bases and J lost 7; bases outside the gene matches: 0. CDR3 region: CASSPGQGEKLFF. The CDR3 coding sequence is TGTGCCAGCTCACCGGGACAGGGTGAAAAACTGTTTTTT.

The CDR3 sequence is CASSLSGSGRTQETQYF. The CDR3 coding sequence is TGTGCCAGCAGCCTAAGCGGGAGTGGACGGACTCAAGAGACCCAGTACTTC. The J gene is TRBJ2-5, the V gene TRBV7-9; 8 bases align to TRBD2. The CDR3 is 17 residues long. The V gene's germline CDR1 is SEHNR and CDR2 FQNEAQ (reference sequence). J lost 2 bases, V lost 5 bases, and 13 bases had no gene match.

The genes are TRBV6-5 and TRBJ1-1, with 8 bases that match TRBD1. The CDR3 is 14 amino acids. V was clipped by 4 bases and J by 1 base; unmatched bases: 2. Germline CDR1 is MNHEY and CDR2 is SVGAGI. CDR3 DNA: TGTGCCAGCAGTTTCGGACAGGGGAACACTGAAGCTTTCTTT. Residues: CASSFGQGNTEAFF.

The J gene is TRBJ1-2, the V gene TRBV19, with D uncertain. V lost 3 bases to trimming and J lost 4 bases, with 12 bases between them. Germline CDR1 is LNHDA and CDR2 is SQIVND (reference sequence). The CDR3 spans 14 residues. The CDR3: CASSMFEKTYGYTF. DNA for the CDR3: TGTGCCAGTAGTATGTTTGAGAAAACCTATGGCTACACCTTC.

The rearrangement uses TRBV3-1 (or the pseudogene TRBV3-2) and TRBJ2-6; no clear D. CDR1 LGHDT and CDR2 YNNKEL come from the germline V gene (reference sequence). Deletions cut 0 bases from V and 0 bases from J, with 9 bases between. The CDR3 runs 17 residues. The CDR3 here is CASSQDRVASGANVLTF. The CDR3 DNA reads as TGTGCCAGCAGCCAAGATCGTGTGGCCTCTGGGGCCAACGTCCTGACTTTC.

The CDR3 loop is CSASKQGSTDTQYF. Here the CDR3 DNA reads TGCAGTGCTAGTAAACAGGGAAGCACAGATACGCAGTATTTT. This sequence joins TRBV20-1 and TRBJ2-3, with a tentative D call TRBD1 (6 bases). Germline V CDR1 and CDR2: DFQATT, SNEGSKA (reference sequence). The CDR3 runs to 14 residues. Trimming cost V 3 bases and J 0 bases, with 10 bases left between them.

This rearrangement joins TRBV24-1 to TRBJ2-1; 9 bases agree with TRBD1. Germline CDR1 reads KGHDR; CDR2 reads SFDVKD. J was trimmed by 10 bases and V by 0 bases; bases with no gene match: 9. The CDR3 extends over 16 amino acids. CDR3 residues: CATSDLPGQGVGEQFF. The CDR3 DNA reads TGTGCCACCAGTGATTTGCCGGGACAGGGTGTCGGGGAGCAGTTCTTC.

The CDR3 region is CASSLNSNQPQHF. DNA for the CDR3: TGTGCCAGCTCACTAAATAGCAATCAGCCCCAGCATTTT. The chain employs TRBV18 and TRBJ1-5; D is ambiguous. Trimming removed 4 bases from V and 0 bases from J, with 4 bases in between. The CDR3 length is 13 residues. Germline CDR1 KGHSH, CDR2 LQKENI. Full variable domain (outside the CDR3, taken from reference TRBV18 and TRBJ1-5): NAGVMQNPRHLVRRRGQEARLRCSPMKGHSHVYWYRQLPEEGLKFMVYLQKENIIDESGMPKERFSAEFPKEGPSILRIQQVVRGDSAAYFCASSLNSNQPQHFGDGTRLSIL.

CDR3 region: CASSFPESTSGGLLETQYF. CDR3 DNA sequence: TGTGCCAGCAGCTTCCCCGAGTCGACTAGCGGGGGGCTACTAGAGACCCAGTACTTC. V gene TRBV5-4 combines with J gene TRBJ2-5, with 13 bases aligning to TRBD2. Trimming cost V 2 bases and J 4 bases; bases outside gene matches: 14. The CDR3 totals 19 residues. CDR1 is SGHNT, CDR2 YYREEE, per germline (reference sequence).

This clone appeared a single time. The chain employs TRBV5-4 and TRBJ2-3; 7 nucleotides agree with TRBD2. The CDR3 is 16 residues long. From germline, CDR1 is SGHNT and CDR2 YYREEE (reference sequence). V was clipped by 4 bases and J by 6 bases; unmatched bases: 14. The chain's CDR3 is CASSPGTKSPGDTQYF. In DNA form, the CDR3 reads TGTGCCAGCAGCCCAGGGACTAAGAGCCCGGGCGATACGCAGTATTTT.

The rearrangement links TRBV6-5 to TRBJ1-3; D call uncertain. Germline CDR1 MNHEY, CDR2 SVGAGI. The CDR3 sequence is 14 residues long. Trimming stripped 2 bases from V and 3 bases from J, with 8 bases between. The DNA of the CDR3 is TGTGCCAGCAGTTACCGGAGTCGTGGAAACACCATATATTTT. Translation: CASSYRSRGNTIYF.

A single count supports this clone. The V gene is TRBV2, the J gene TRBJ2-2, with D perhaps matching TRBD1 (6 bases). Germline V gene data show CDR1 as SNHLY and CDR2 as FYNNEI. This CDR3 has 16 amino acids. V gave up 2 bases and J gave up 4 bases, with 14 bases separating them. This CDR3 reads CASSESRTEFTGELFF. The CDR3 coding sequence is TGTGCCAGCAGTGAATCCCGGACAGAGTTCACCGGGGAGCTGTTTTTT.

The V gene is TRBV14, the J gene TRBJ2-3, with 8 bases aligning to TRBD1. V trimming: 4 bases; J trimming: 2 bases; junction bases outside the gene matches: 8. CDR1 SGHDN and CDR2 FVKESK come from the germline V gene. CDR3 length equals 16 residues. The CDR3 is CASSLRTGTPTDTQYF. Here the CDR3 DNA reads TGTGCCAGCAGCCTCCGGACAGGGACCCCCACAGATACGCAGTATTTT.

The CDR3 nucleotides are TGTGCCAGCAGCTTAGGGGACACCCGTTTTGGTGGCTACACCTTC. This sequence encodes CASSLGDTRFGGYTF. The J gene is TRBJ1-2, the V gene TRBV13, with a weak D call TRBD1 (5 bases). Germline-derived CDR1 and CDR2 are PRHDT and FYEKMQ (reference sequence). V was trimmed by 0 bases and J by 7 bases, leaving 15 bases between them. This CDR3 contains 15 residues. The complete variable domain, with remaining parts taken from reference TRBV13 and TRBJ1-2, reads AAGVIQSPRHLIKEKRETATLKCYPIPRHDTVYWYQQGPGQDPQFLISFYEKMQSDKGSIPDRFSAQQFSDYHSELNMSSLELGDSALYFCASSLGDTRFGGYTFGSGTRLTVV.

The chain uses TRBV7-9 and TRBJ2-2; TRBD2 matches 7 bases. Trimming cost V 2 bases and J 5 bases; bases outside gene matches: 8. This CDR3 has 16 amino acids. Germline CDR1 reads SEHNR; CDR2 reads FQNEAQ (reference sequence). CDR3 sequence reads: CASSLPERGLTGELFF. CDR3 in DNA: TGTGCCAGCAGCTTACCCGAGCGGGGCCTTACCGGGGAGCTGTTTTTT. Supplemented by reference TRBV7-9 and TRBJ2-2, the full variable domain reads DTGVSQNPRHKITKRGQNVTFRCDPISEHNRLYWYRQTLGQGPEFLTYFQNEAQLEKSRLLSDRFSAERPKGSFSTLEIQRTEQGDSAMYLCASSLPERGLTGELFFGEGSRLTVL.

V gene TRBV6-5 combines with J gene TRBJ2-2; 10 nucleotides agree with TRBD2. This CDR3 is 16 amino acids long. The V gene end was trimmed by 2 bases and the J gene end by 1 base; junction bases not matched to a gene: 1. The V gene's germline CDR1 is MNHEY and CDR2 SVGAGI. CDR3 coding DNA: TGTGCCAGCAGTTACCTAGCGGGAGAGAACACCGGGGAGCTGTTTTTT. Translating it yields CASSYLAGENTGELFF.

The chain carries TRBV5-1 and TRBJ1-1; TRBD1 might be the D (6 bases). The germline gives CDR1 SGHRS, CDR2 YFSETQ. The CDR3 extends over 16 amino acids. The V end lost 3 bases, the J end lost 5 bases, and 20 bases lay between the germline ends. CDR3 DNA sequence: TGCGCCAGCAGCTCGCTCAGTACAGGGTTGGGGACTGAAGCTTTCTTT. As protein: CASSSLSTGLGTEAFF.

The DNA for the CDR3 is TGTGCCAGCTCACCGGACACGGGTGAAAAACTGTTTTTT. Translated: CASSPDTGEKLFF. J is TRBJ1-4 and V is TRBV18; D perhaps matches TRBD1 (5 bases). The CDR3 runs 13 residues. Trimming left V 3 bases short and J 7 bases short, with 9 bases between. Looked up from germline, CDR1 is KGHSH and CDR2 is LQKENI. Drawing the rest from reference TRBV18 and TRBJ1-4, the complete variable domain is NAGVMQNPRHLVRRRGQEARLRCSPMKGHSHVYWYRQLPEEGLKFMVYLQKENIIDESGMPKERFSAEFPKEGPSILRIQQVVRGDSAAYFCASSPDTGEKLFFGSGTQLSVL.

This chain joins TRBV28 and TRBJ1-1; D perhaps matches TRBD1 (6 bases). CDR3 length: 16 residues. V was shortened by 3 bases and J by 0 bases, with 14 bases between the two germline ends. Germline loops: CDR1 MDHEN, CDR2 SYDVKM. Written as DNA, the CDR3 is TGTGCCAGCAGTTTGCCCCTAGGACAGATGAACACTGAAGCTTTCTTT. Its translation: CASSLPLGQMNTEAFF.